This T cell receptor (beta chain) comes out of a study of T cell responses to AZD1222 COVID-19 vaccine. Looked up from germline, CDR1 is MNHEY and CDR2 is SVGAGI. The CDR3 sequence is 13 residues long. J lost 6 bases, V lost 6 bases, and 8 bases had no gene match. Study results and limitations: After two AZD1222 doses, spike-specific TCR breadth and depth rose versus day 0. Clonal diversity was possibly underestimated, and the donors were mostly white British, with more females.

Pooling of second doses given at about 4 or about 12 weeks was done. On this clone: Its target is unknown.

The repertoire was sequenced with immunoSEQ multiplex PCR; TCRdb's copy has only in-frame clones and lacks some. The sample lists some 130,000 clones; over 80% were seen once. This TCR came from an adult who received the AZD1222 COVID-19 vaccine. The chain employs TRBV6-5 and TRBJ2-7; 7 bases are shared with TRBD1. Source: peripheral blood, taken 28 days after the second AZD1222 dose. The CDR3 DNA follows: TGTGCCAGCAGACCCCGACAGGGTCTCGAGCAGTACTTC. As protein: CASRPRQGLEQYF.